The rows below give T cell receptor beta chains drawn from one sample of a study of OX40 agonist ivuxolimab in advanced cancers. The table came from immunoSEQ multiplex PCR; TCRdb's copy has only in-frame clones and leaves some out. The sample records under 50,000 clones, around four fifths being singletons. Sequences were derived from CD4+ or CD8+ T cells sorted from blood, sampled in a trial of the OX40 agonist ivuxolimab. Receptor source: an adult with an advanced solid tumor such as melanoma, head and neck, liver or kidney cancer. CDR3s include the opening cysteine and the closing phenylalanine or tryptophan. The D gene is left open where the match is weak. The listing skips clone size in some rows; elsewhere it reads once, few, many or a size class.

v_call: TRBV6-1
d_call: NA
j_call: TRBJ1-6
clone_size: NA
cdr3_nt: TGTGCCAGCAGCTCTCGACGGATGAATTCACCCCTCCACTTT
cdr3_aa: CASSSRRMNSPLHF

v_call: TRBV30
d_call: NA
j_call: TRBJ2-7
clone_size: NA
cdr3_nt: TGTGCCTGGAGTGTGGGGGGAAGCTCCTACGAGCAGTACTTC
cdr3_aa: CAWSVGGSSYEQYF

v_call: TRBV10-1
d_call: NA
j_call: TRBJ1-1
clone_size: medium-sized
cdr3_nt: TGCGCCAGCAGTGAGTCGCCGAACACTGAAGCTTTCTTT
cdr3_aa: CASSESPNTEAFF

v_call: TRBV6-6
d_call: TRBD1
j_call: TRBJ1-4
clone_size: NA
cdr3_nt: TGTGCCAGCAGCCTTGGGACAGGGTTTAATGAAAAACTGTTTTTT
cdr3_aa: CASSLGTGFNEKLFF

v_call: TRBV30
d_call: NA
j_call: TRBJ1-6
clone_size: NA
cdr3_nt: TGTGCCTGGGGACGGGACCTAGGGAATTCACCCCTCCACTTT
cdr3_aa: CAWGRDLGNSPLHF

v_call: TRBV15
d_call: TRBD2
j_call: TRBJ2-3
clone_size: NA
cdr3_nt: TGTGCCACCAGCAGAGAAGAATTAGGGACTAGCGGGAGGGATTCCCTTGATACGCAGTATTTT
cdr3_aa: CATSREELGTSGRDSLDTQYF

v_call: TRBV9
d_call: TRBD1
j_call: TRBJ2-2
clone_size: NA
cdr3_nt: TGTGCCAGCAGCGTAGGGACAGGGGAGAACACCGGGGAGCTGTTTTTT
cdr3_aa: CASSVGTGENTGELFF

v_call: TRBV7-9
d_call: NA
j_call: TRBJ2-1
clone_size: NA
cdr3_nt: TGTGCCAGCAGCTTGACTAGGCTCCACAATGAGCAGTTCTTC
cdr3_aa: CASSLTRLHNEQFF

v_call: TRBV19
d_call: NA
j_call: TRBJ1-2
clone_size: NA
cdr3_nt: TGTGCCAGTAGTCAAGAGGCCAGAAACTATGGCTACACCTTC
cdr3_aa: CASSQEARNYGYTF

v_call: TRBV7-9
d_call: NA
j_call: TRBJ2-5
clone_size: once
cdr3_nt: TGTGCCAGCAGCTTAGCAGGGACCGGTGAAAGGTCCCAGTACTTC
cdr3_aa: CASSLAGTGERSQYF

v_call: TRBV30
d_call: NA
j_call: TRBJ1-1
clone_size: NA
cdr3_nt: TGTGCCTGGGCCTTATTCAACTTGAACACTGAAGCTTTCTTT
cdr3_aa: CAWALFNLNTEAFF

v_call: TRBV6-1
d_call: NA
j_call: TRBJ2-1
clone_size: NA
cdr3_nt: TGTGCCAGCAGTCGGGAAGCAAATTACAATGAGCAGTTCTTC
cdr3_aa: CASSREANYNEQFF

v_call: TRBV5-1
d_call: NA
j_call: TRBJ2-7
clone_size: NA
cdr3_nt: TGCGCCAGCAGCTTAAGCTCCTACGAGCAGTACTTC
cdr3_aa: CASSLSSYEQYF

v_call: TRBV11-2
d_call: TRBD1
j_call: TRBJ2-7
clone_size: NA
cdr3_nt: TGTGCCAGCAGCCAGGGGGCTTCCAGCTCCTACGAGCAGTACTTC
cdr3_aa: CASSQGASSSYEQYF

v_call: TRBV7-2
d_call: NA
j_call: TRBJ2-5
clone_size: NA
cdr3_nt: TGTGCCAGCAGCCCCGGACAGCAAGAGACCCAGTACTTC
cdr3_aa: CASSPGQQETQYF

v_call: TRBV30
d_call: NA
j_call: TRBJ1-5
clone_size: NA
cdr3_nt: TGTGCCTGGAGTATGGGCCCCGATCAGCCCCAGCATTTT
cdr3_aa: CAWSMGPDQPQHF

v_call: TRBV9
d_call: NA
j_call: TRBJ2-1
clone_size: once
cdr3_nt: TGTGCCAGCAGCTCTGACTACACAGTCTACAATGAGCAGTTCTTC
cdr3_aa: CASSSDYTVYNEQFF

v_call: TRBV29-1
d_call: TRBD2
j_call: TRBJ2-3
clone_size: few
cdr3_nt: TGCAGCGTTGAAGAAGGGCTAGCGGGGGTCACAGATACGCAGTATTTT
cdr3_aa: CSVEEGLAGVTDTQYF

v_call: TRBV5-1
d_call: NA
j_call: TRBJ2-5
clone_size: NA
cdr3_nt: TGCGCCAGCAGCTTGGCCGGAAGTACCCAAGAGACCCAGTACTTC
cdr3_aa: CASSLAGSTQETQYF

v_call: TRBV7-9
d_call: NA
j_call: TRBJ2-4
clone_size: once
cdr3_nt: TGTGCCAGCAGCCCCAGAGGGGTATTTCGGCAAAACATTCAGTACTTC
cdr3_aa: CASSPRGVFRQNIQYF

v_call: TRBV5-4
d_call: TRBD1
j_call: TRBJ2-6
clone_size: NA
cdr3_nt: TGTGCCAGCAGTTTCCAGGGGGCTGGGGCCAACGTCCTGACTTTC
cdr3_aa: CASSFQGAGANVLTF

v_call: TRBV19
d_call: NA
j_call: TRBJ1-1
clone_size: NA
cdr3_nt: TGTGCCAGTAGGAAGGTCGGGCAGGCATCAGGCACTGAAGCTTTCTTT
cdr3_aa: CASRKVGQASGTEAFF

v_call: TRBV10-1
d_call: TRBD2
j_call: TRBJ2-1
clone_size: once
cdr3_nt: TGCGCCAGCACCCCGGGGGGTAGCTACAATGAGCAGTTCTTC
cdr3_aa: CASTPGGSYNEQFF

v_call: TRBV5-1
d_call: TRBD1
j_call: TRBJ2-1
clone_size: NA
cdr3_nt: TGCGCCAGCAGCGTACAGGGGGCTGGTTCCTACAATGAGCAGTTCTTC
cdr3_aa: CASSVQGAGSYNEQFF

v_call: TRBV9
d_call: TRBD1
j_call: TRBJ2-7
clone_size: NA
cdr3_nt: TGTGCCAGCAGTAGGGACAGTTCCTACGAGCAGTACTTC
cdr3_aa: CASSRDSSYEQYF

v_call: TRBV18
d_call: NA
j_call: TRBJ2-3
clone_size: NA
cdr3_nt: TGTGCCAGCTCACTCGGACTCACAGATACGCAGTATTTT
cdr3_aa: CASSLGLTDTQYF

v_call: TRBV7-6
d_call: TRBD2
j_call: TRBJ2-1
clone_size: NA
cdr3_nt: TGTGCCAGCAGCTTCACTAGCGGGAGAGGTAGAAATGAGCAGTTCTTC
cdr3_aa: CASSFTSGRGRNEQFF

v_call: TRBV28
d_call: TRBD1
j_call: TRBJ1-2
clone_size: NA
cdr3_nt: TGTGCCAGCAGGACGCCGGCAGGGGGCGTTAGTTATGGCTACACCTTC
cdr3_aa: CASRTPAGGVSYGYTF

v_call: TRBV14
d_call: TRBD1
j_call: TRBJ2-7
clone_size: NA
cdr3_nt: TGTGCCAGCAGCTTCGGGACAGGGTCGTCCGAGCAGTACTTC
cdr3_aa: CASSFGTGSSEQYF

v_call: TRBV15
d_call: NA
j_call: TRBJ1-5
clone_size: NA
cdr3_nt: TGTGCCACCAGCAGAGATAAAGCGATCCCGGTCGAGCATTTT
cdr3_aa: CATSRDKAIPVEHF

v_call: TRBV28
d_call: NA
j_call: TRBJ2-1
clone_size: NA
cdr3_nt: TGTGCCAGCAGCCCCCCGTCTAAGGGCCGCGAGCAGTTCTTC
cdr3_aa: CASSPPSKGREQFF

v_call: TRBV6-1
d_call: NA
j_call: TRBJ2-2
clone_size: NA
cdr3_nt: TGTGCCAGCCCGGGACTCGCAGCCACCGGGGAGCTGTTTTTT
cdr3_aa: CASPGLAATGELFF

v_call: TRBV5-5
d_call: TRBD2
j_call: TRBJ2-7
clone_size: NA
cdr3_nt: TGTGCCAGCAGCCCAGCCGGACTAGCGGACTACGAGCAGTACTTC
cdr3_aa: CASSPAGLADYEQYF